Sequencing of this TCR beta chain was carried out in a study of T cell responses to AZD1222 COVID-19 vaccine. General study results and limits: Nearly half of spike-specific TCRs reportedly go after variant regions that carry no mutations.

Assay: immunoSEQ multiplex PCR; the TCRdb copy retains only in-frame clones and omits some. This table has around 83,000 clones, about 91% appearing once. Notes on this clone: The antigen is undetermined.

The sequencing here drew on peripheral blood, taken on day 0 of AZD1222 vaccination. This clonotype was obtained from an adult in good health.

The CDR3 reads CASSSRTVSGSPLHF. CDR3 in DNA: TGTGCCAGCAGCTCCCGAACAGTTTCGGGTTCACCCCTCCACTTT. The rearrangement joins TRBV7-2 to TRBJ1-6; D ambiguous. This CDR3 region has 15 residues. Trimming stripped 4 bases from V and 9 bases from J, with 16 bases between. The germline V gene has CDR1 SGHTA and CDR2 FQGNSA.